This paragraph reports one TCR beta chain. The entry originates in a study of T cells in localized non-small cell lung cancer. Here immunoSEQ multiplex PCR was the method, and the copy in TCRdb shows in-frame clones only, minus some. Of tens of thousands of clones listed, roughly 87% were seen once; the top ten hold roughly 7.2%. Trimming pared 4 bases from V and 7 bases from J, leaving 14 bases between. The CDR3 contains 13 residues. Germline assignment: CDR1 SGHNT and CDR2 YYREEE (reference sequence). This chain joins TRBV5-4 and TRBJ1-2, with TRBD1 as a possible D gene (5 bases). The source of this sequence is a woman between 35 and 75 years old with stage I lung adenocarcinoma. Specimen: peripheral blood, collected before any cancer treatment. The CDR3, as DNA: TGTGCCAGCAGCACCAACACGGGGACTGGCTACACCTTC. This sequence encodes CASSTNTGTGYTF.